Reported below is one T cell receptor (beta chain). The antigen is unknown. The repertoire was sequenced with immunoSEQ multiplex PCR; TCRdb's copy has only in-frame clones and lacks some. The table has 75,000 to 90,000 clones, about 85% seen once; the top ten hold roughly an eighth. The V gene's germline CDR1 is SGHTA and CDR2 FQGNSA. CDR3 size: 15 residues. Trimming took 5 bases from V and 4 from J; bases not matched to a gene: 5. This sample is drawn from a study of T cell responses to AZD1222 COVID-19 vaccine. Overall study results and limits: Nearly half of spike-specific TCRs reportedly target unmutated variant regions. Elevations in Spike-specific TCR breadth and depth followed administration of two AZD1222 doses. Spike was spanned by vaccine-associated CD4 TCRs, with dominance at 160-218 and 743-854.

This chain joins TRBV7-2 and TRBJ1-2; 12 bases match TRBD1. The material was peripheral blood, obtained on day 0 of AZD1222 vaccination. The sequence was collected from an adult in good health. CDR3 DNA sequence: TGTGCCAGCAGCCGTCCGGGACAGGGGGCCTATGGCTACACCTTC. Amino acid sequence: CASSRPGQGAYGYTF.